This T cell receptor beta chain was identified during a study of blood T cell repertoires in COVID-19. The method was immunoSEQ multiplex PCR; TCRdb's version includes in-frame clones alone and lacks a portion of them. This table has about 360,000 clones, around 87% appearing once. V lost 4 bases and J lost 4, with 13 bases in between. CDR3 length equals 14 residues. Germline-derived CDR1 and CDR2 are MNHEY and SVGEGT. This clone has a single count. The genes are TRBV6-2 or TRBV6-3 and TRBJ2-5; possible D gene TRBD1, 6 bases. The specimen was PBMCs or T cells enriched from blood (not recorded which). This TCR came from a young man who had recovered from COVID-19. The CDR3 DNA follows: TGTGCCAGCAGTTCCAGGGGTTGGACAGAGACCCAGTACTTC. Its protein is CASSSRGWTETQYF.